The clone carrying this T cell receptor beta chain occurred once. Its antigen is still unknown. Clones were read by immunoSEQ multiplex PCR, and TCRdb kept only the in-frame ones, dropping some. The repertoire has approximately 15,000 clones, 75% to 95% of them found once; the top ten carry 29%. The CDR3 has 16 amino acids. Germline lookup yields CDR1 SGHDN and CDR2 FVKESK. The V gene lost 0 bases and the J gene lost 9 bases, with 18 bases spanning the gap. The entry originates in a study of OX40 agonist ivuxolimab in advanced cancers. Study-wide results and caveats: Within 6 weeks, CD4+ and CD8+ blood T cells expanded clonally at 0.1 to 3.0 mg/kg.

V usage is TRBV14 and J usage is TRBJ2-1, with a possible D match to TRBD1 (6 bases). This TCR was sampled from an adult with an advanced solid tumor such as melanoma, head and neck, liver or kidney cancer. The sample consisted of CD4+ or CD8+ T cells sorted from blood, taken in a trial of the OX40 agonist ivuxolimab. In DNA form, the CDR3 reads TGTGCCAGCAGCCAAGAGGGGGCCTCGTTCGGGGTTGAGCAGTTCTTC. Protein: CASSQEGASFGVEQFF.